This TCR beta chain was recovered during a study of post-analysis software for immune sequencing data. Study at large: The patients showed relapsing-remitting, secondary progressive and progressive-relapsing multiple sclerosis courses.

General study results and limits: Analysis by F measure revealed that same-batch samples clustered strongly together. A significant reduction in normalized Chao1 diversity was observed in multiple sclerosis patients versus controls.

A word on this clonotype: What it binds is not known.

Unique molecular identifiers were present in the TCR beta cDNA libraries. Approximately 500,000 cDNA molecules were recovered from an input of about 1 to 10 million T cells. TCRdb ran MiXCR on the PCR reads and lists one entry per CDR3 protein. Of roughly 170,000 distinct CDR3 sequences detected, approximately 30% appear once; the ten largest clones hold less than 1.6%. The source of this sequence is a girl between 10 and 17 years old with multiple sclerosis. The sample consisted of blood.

The CDR3 here is CASSAGTGVNEQFF. CDR3 in DNA: TGTGCCAGCAGCGCCGGGACAGGGGTCAATGAGCAGTTCTTC. The rearrangement links TRBV5-5 to TRBJ2-1, with 10 bases aligning to TRBD1. V was clipped by 4 bases and J by 6 bases; unmatched bases: 4. Per the germline V gene, CDR1 is SGHKS and CDR2 is YYEKEE (reference sequence). The CDR3 is 14 residues long.